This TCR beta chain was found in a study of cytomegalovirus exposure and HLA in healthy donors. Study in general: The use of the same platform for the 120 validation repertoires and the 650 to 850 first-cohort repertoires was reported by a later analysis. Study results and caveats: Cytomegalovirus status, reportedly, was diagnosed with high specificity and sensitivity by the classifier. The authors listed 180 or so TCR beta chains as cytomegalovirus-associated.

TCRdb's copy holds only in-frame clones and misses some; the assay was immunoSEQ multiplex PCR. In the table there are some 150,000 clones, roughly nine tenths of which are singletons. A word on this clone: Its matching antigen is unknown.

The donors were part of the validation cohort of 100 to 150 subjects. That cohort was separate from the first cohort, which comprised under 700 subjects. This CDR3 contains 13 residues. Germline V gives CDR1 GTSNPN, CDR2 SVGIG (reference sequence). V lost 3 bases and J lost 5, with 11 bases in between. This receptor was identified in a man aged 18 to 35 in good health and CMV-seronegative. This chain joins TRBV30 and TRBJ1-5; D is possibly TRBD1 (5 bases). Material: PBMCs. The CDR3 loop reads CAWSFREYQPQHF. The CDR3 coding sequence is TGTGCCTGGAGCTTCAGGGAATATCAGCCCCAGCATTTT.